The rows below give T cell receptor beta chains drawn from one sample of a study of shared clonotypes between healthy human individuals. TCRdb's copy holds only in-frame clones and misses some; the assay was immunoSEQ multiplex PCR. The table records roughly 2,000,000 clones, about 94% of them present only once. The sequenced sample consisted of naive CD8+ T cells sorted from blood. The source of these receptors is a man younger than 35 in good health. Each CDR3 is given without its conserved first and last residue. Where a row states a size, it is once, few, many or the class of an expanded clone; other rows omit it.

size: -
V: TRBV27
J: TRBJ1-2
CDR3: ASSPGGIGYGYT

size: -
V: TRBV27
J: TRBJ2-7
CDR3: ASSLSAGSMRYEQY

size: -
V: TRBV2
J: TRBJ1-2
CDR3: ASSAGSGNYGYT

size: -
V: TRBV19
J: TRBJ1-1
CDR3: ASTQAGGNTEAF

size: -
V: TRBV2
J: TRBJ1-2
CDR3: ASSEARVEVRGQDGYT

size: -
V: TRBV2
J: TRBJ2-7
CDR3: ASTRGTDLYEQY

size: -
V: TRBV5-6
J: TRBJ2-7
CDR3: ASGTGTGFYEQY

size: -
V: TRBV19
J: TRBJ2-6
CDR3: ASLQGNGANVLT

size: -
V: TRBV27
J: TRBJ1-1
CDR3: ASSSGRLNTEAF

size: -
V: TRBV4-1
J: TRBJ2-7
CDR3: ASSQVVLAGISYEQY

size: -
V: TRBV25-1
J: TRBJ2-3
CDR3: ASSDGTLLGTDTQY

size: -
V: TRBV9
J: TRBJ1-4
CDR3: ASSVGGSTNEKLF

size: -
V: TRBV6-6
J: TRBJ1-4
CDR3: ASSHTGAPNEKLF

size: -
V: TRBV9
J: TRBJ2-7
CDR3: ASSVGSDYEQY

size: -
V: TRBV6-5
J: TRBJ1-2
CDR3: ASSPTRQILDT

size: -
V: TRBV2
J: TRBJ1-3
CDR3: ASSEGSGLGGNTIY

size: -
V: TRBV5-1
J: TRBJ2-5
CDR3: ASSLGGPSETQY

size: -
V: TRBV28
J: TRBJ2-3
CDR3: ASSFLGGADTQY

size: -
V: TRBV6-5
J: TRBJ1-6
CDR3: ASSYEGYGSPLH

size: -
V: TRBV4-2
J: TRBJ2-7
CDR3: ASSQAGSLIEQY

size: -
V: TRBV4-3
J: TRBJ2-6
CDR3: ASSQERVVYSGANVLT

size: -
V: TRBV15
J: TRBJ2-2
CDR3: ATSREVAGEFGELF

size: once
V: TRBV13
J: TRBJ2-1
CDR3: ASSWGQIAGASSYNEQF

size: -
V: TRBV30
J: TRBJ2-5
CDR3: AWSPGLSGETQY

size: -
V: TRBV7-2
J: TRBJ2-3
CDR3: ASSSGTSGDSMY

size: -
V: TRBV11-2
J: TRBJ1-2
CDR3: ASSRNTDGIYGYT

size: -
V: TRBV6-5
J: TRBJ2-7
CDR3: ASSLGPNGAEQY

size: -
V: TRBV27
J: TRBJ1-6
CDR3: ASSQDSYNSPLH

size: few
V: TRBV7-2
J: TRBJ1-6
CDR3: ASTDRNSPLH

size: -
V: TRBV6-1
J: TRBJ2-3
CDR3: ASQERGNREDTQY

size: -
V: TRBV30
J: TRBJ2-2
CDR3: AWSALGLGNGELF

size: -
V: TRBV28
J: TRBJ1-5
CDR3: ASSSSTGIRQPQH

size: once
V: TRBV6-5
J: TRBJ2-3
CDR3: ASSLAGFSTDTQY

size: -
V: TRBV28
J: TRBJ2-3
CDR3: ASTSGSTDTQY

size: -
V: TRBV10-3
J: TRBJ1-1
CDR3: AISPGTVDTEAF

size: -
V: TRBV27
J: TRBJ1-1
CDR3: ASSRDRAEAF

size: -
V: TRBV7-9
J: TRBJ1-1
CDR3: ASSSPLEMNTEAF

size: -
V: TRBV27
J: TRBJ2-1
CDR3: ASSDLGDNEQF

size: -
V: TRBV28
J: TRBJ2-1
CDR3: ASSSSGEIYNEQF